In its sample, the clone carrying this T cell receptor beta chain was seen a few times. As yet, its antigen is unknown. The CDR3 contains 12 residues. Per germline, CDR1 DFQATT and CDR2 SNEGSKA (reference sequence). Trimming removed 3 bases from V and 3 bases from J; junction bases left unmatched: 2. The entry originates in a study of T cells in Graves' hyperthyroidism and ophthalmopathy. General observations from the study: Also found in blood were most expanded thyroid clonotypes above 0.001.

Amplification of TCR beta CDR3 regions was performed using RNA transcripts as template. Primed by the HTBI set, a first-round RT-PCR was run on the TCR CDR3. TCRdb processed the multiplex PCR reads anew with MiXCR; each CDR3 protein has one entry. Among hundreds of thousands of distinct CDR3 sequences listed, approximately 14% were seen once. The source of this sequence is a woman between 18 and 30 years old with Graves' hyperthyroidism. Material: blood. This chain joins TRBV20-1 and TRBJ2-7; 7 bases agree with TRBD1. CDR3 sequence: CSARDRNYEQYF. CDR3 in DNA: TGCAGTGCTAGGGACAGGAACTACGAGCAGTACTTC.